This is a list of T cell receptor beta chains from one sample in a study of cytomegalovirus exposure and HLA in healthy donors. Assay: immunoSEQ multiplex PCR; the TCRdb copy retains only in-frame clones and omits some. The sample contains some 120,000 clones, roughly 89% of which appear only once. Sequencing used PBMCs. These receptors were obtained from a man aged 25 to 45 in good health and CMV-seronegative. Both conserved end residues are part of each CDR3. The order of the fields is D gene, J gene, V gene, clone size, CDR3 protein, CDR3 DNA. D genes are given only for firm matches. The listing skips clone size in some rows; elsewhere it reads once, few, many or a size class.

NA	TRBJ2-5	TRBV18	NA	CASSPRGSHQETQYF	TGTGCCAGCTCACCAAGGGGCAGTCACCAAGAGACCCAGTACTTC
NA	TRBJ2-1	TRBV7-9	NA	CASSLPVLGELFF	TGTGCCAGCAGCCTCCCTGTCCTCGGAGAACTGTTCTTC
NA	TRBJ1-1	TRBV7-3	once	CASSRIGGNTEAFF	TGTGCCAGCAGCCGCATAGGGGGGAACACTGAAGCTTTCTTT
TRBD1	TRBJ2-1	TRBV5-1	once	CASSYRGEQFF	TGCGCCAGCAGCTACAGGGGTGAGCAGTTCTTC
NA	TRBJ1-5	TRBV23-1	once	CASSQSAGDNQPQHF	TGCGCCAGCAGTCAATCGGCAGGGGACAATCAGCCCCAGCATTTT
TRBD1	TRBJ2-7	TRBV15	NA	CATRGQGEYEQYF	TGTGCCACCAGGGGACAGGGGGAGTACGAGCAGTACTTC
NA	TRBJ2-7	TRBV11-2	NA	CASSLPGLSPEQYF	TGTGCCAGCAGCTTACCCGGACTCTCCCCCGAGCAGTACTTC
TRBD1	TRBJ1-1	TRBV18	NA	CASSADLSGTGGTEAFF	TGTGCCAGCTCAGCTGACCTTTCCGGGACAGGGGGTACTGAAGCTTTCTTT
TRBD1	TRBJ1-6	TRBV5-1	few	CASSLDRGLGGNSPLHF	TGCGCCAGCAGCTTGGACAGGGGGCTGGGAGGAAATTCACCCCTCCACTTT
NA	TRBJ2-3	TRBV7-7	NA	CASSLGGRSTDTQYF	TGTGCCAGCAGCTTAGGTGGCAGGAGCACAGATACGCAGTATTTT
TRBD1	TRBJ1-5	TRBV6-5	NA	CASRLDRAGNQPQHF	TGTGCCAGCAGACTGGACAGGGCGGGCAATCAGCCCCAGCATTTT
NA	TRBJ1-6	TRBV7-9	once	CASSLESGLNSPLHF	TGTGCCAGCAGCTTAGAATCAGGGCTAAATTCACCCCTCCACTTT
NA	TRBJ2-3	TRBV4-1	NA	CASSQGVRTDTQYF	TGCGCCAGCAGCCAAGGCGTACGCACAGATACGCAGTATTTT
NA	TRBJ1-1	TRBV9	NA	CASSVDDSTQNTEAFF	TGTGCCAGCAGCGTAGACGACAGCACGCAGAACACTGAAGCTTTCTTT
TRBD2	TRBJ2-1	TRBV6-1	NA	CASSGIAGGNNEQFF	TGTGCCAGCAGTGGGATAGCGGGGGGTAACAATGAGCAGTTCTTC
NA	TRBJ2-5	TRBV7-9	NA	CASSQGGQETQYF	TGTGCCAGCAGCCAAGGGGGACAAGAGACCCAGTACTTC
TRBD1	TRBJ2-7	TRBV4-1	NA	CASSLQGGYEQYF	TGCGCCAGCAGTCTACAGGGGGGCTACGAGCAGTACTTC
TRBD1	TRBJ1-5	TRBV6-1	NA	CASSWDRGRDQPQHF	TGTGCCAGCAGCTGGGACAGGGGACGGGATCAGCCCCAGCATTTT
NA	TRBJ2-4	TRBV29-1	NA	CSVEVGGVAKNIQYF	TGCAGCGTTGAAGTAGGAGGGGTAGCCAAAAACATTCAGTACTTC
TRBD1	TRBJ1-1	TRBV28	NA	CASSFGDRVGTEAFF	TGTGCCAGCAGTTTCGGGGACAGGGTGGGCACTGAAGCTTTCTTT
TRBD1	TRBJ2-7	TRBV19	NA	CASSIGRGGREQYF	TGTGCCAGTAGTATAGGAAGAGGGGGCCGCGAGCAGTACTTC
TRBD1	TRBJ2-2	TRBV5-4	NA	CASSLQTGTVNTGELFF	TGTGCCAGCAGCTTGCAGACCGGGACAGTTAACACCGGGGAGCTGTTTTTT